There are many counts of the clone carrying this T cell receptor (beta chain). Using its own MiXCR run on the reads, TCRdb lists one record per CDR3 protein. The sample lists about 460,000 distinct CDR3 sequences; approximately 11% were seen once. The source of the sample is a study of T cell repertoires in cytomegalovirus infection. On the study more broadly: Public TCR beta signatures provided an indication of both CMV infection and a matching HLA type.

This receptor was taken from a human donor in good health (CMV status not recorded). Some clones in this sample may be carry-over from other donors' samples. Sample: PBMCs.

DNA of the CDR3: TGTGCCACCCGGAGTCCGATTGGCGACTACACAGATACGCAGTATTTT. It yields the protein CATRSPIGDYTDTQYF. The chain carries TRBV28 and TRBJ2-3; a possible D gene is TRBD2 (5 bases). The V gene's germline CDR1 is MDHEN and CDR2 SYDVKM. V was trimmed by 10 bases and J by 2 bases, leaving 22 bases between them. This CDR3 is 16 amino acids long.